The T cell receptor (beta chain) described here comes from a study of blood T cell repertoires in COVID-19. Overall study context: The United States, Italy and Spain supplied acute and convalescent COVID-19 samples. The cDNA or gDNA used as material had been derived from T cells, B-cell-depleted T cells, or PBMCs.

The authors' processing: Reference gene primer amplification gave nucleated cell count estimates. TCRdb's table, derived via immunoSEQ multiplex PCR, lists solely in-frame clones and lacks some. That table supplies the V and J calls and clone size; D and trimming were determined from the DNA. The sample lists 350,000 to 450,000 clones; approximately 88% were seen once. CDR1 GTSNPN and CDR2 SVGIG come from the germline V gene (reference sequence). V lost 2 bases and J 7 bases, leaving 12 bases between the germline ends. This CDR3 comprises 13 residues. The rearrangement uses TRBV30 and TRBJ1-5; weak D call: TRBD1 (5 bases). The sample comprised peripheral blood. The sequence was obtained from a man between 35 and 55 years old with acute or convalescent COVID-19. The CDR3 nucleotides are TGTGCCTGGAGTCCCGACAGAGGCCAGCCCCAGCATTTT. Translation: CAWSPDRGQPQHF.